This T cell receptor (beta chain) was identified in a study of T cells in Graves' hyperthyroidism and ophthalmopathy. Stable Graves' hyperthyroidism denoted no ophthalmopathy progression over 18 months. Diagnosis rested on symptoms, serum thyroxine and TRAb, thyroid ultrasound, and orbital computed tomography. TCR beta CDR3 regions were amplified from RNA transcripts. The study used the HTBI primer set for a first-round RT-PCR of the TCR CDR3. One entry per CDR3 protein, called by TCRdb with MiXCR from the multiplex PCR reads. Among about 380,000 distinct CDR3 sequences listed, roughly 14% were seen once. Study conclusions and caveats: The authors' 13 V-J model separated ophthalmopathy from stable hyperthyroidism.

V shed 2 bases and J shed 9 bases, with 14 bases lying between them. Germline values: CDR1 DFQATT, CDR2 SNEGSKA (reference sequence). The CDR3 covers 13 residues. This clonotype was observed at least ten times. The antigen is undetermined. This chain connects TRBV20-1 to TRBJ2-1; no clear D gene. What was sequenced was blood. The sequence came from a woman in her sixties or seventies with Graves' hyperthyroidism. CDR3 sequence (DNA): TGCAGTGCTAGATCGCCCCTCACGCGTGAGCAGTTCTTC. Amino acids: CSARSPLTREQFF.